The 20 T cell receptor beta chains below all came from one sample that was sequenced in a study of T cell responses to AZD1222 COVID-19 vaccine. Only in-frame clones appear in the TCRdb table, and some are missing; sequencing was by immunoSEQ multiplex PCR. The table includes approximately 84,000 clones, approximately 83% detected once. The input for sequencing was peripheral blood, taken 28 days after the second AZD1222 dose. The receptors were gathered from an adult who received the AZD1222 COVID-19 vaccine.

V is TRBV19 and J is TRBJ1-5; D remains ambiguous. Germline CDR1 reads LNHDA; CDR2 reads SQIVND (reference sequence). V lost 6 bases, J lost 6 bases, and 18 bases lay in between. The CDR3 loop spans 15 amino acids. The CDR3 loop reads CASSLTPSGVQPQHF. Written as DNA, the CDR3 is TGTGCCAGTAGCCTGACACCGAGTGGGGTTCAGCCCCAGCATTTT.

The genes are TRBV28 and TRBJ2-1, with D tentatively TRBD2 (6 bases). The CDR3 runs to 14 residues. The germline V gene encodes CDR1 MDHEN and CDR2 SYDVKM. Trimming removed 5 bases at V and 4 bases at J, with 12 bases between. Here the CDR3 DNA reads TGTGCCAGCAGTCGGGGGATTCAATACAATGAGCAGTTCTTC. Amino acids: CASSRGIQYNEQFF.

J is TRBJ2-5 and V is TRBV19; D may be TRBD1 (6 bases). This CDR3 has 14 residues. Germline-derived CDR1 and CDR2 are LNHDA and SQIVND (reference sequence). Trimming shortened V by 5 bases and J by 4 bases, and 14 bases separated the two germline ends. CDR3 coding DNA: TGTGCCAGTAGTTTACAGGGTCTGTCAGAGACCCAGTACTTC. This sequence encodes CASSLQGLSETQYF.

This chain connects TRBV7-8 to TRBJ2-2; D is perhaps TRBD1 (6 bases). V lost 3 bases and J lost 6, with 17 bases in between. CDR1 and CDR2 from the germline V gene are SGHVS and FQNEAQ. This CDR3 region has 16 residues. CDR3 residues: CASSFTAGAEPGELFF. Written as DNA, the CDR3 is TGTGCCAGCAGCTTTACCGCAGGGGCGGAGCCCGGGGAGCTGTTTTTT.

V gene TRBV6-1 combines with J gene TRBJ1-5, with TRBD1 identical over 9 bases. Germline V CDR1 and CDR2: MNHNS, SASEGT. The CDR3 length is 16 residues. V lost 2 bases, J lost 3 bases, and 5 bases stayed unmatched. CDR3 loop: CASSESDRGFNQPQHF. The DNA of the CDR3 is TGTGCCAGCAGTGAATCAGACAGGGGGTTCAATCAGCCCCAGCATTTT.

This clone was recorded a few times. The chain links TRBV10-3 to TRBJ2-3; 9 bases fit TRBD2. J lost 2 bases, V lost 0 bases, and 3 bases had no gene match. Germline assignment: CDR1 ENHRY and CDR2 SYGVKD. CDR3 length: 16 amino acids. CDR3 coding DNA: TGTGCCATCAGTGAGTCGAGCGGGGGGTACACAGATACGCAGTATTTT. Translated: CAISESSGGYTDTQYF.

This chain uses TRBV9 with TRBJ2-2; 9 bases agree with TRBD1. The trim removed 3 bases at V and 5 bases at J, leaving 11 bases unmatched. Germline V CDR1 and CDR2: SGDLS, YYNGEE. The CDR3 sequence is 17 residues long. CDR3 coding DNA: TGTGCCAGCAGCGACCCCCCGGGACAGGGATGGACCGGGGAGCTGTTTTTT. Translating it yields CASSDPPGQGWTGELFF.

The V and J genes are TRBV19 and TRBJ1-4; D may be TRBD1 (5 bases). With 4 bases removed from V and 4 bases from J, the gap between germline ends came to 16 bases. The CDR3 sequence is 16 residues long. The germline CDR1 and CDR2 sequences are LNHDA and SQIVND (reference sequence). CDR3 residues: CASSTPWGGINEKLFF. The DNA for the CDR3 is TGTGCCAGTAGTACCCCCTGGGGGGGAATTAATGAAAAACTGTTTTTT.

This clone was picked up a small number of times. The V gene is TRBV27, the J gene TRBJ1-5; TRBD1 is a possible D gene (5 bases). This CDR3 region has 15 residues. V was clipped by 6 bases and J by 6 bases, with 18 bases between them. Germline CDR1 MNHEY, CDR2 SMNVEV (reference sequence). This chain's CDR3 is CASRPSGGWGQPQHF. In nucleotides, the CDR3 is TGTGCCAGCAGGCCTTCCGGGGGTTGGGGTCAGCCCCAGCATTTT.

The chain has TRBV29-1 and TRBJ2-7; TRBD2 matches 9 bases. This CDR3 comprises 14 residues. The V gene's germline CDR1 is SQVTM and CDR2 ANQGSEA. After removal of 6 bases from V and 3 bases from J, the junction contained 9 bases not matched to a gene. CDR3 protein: CSVTVTSGLYEQYF. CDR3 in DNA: TGCAGCGTGACCGTTACTAGCGGGCTCTACGAGCAGTACTTC.

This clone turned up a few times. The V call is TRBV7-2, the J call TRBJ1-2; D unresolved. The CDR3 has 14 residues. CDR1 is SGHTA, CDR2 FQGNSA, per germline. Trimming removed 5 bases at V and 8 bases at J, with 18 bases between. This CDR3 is CASSPLGGPQGYTF. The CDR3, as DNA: TGTGCCAGCAGCCCCCTAGGAGGGCCTCAGGGCTACACCTTC.

The CDR3 region is CASSATGGDEQFF. The CDR3 DNA is TGTGCCAGTAGTGCGACAGGGGGTGATGAGCAGTTCTTC. The chain couples TRBV19 to TRBJ2-1; 9 bases map to TRBD1. V trimming: 5 bases; J trimming: 8 bases; junction bases outside the gene matches: 4. Per germline, CDR1 LNHDA and CDR2 SQIVND (reference sequence). This CDR3 spans 13 amino acids. The entire variable domain, with the rest obtained from reference TRBV19 and TRBJ2-1, is as follows: DGGITQSPKYLFRKEGQNVTLSCEQNLNHDAMYWYRQDPGQGLRLIYYSQIVNDFQKGDIAEGYSVSREKKESFPLTVTSAQKNPTAFYLCASSATGGDEQFFGPGTRLTVL.

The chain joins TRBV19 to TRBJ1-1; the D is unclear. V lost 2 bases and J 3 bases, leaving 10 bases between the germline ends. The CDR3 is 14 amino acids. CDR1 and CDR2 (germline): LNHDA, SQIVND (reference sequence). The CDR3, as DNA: TGTGCCAGTAGTATATTACAATCGGACACTGAAGCTTTCTTT. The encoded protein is CASSILQSDTEAFF.

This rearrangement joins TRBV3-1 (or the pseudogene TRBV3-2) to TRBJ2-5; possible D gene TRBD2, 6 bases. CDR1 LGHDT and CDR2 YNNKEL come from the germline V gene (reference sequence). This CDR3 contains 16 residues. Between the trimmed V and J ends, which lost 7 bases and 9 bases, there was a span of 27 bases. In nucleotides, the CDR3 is TGTGCCAGCATGAACTCAGGTCCTAGGACGGGAGCGTCCCAGTACTTC. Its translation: CASMNSGPRTGASQYF.

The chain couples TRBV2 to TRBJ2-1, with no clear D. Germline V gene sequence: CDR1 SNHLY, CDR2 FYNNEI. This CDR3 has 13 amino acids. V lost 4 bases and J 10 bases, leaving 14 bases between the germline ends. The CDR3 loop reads CASSVPFTREQFF. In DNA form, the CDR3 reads TGTGCCAGCAGTGTACCATTCACGAGGGAGCAGTTCTTC.

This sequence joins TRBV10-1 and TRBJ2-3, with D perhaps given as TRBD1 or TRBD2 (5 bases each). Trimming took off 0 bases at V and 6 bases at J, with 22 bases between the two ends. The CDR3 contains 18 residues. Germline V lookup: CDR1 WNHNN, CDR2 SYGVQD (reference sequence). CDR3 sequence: CASSESRGSFFPGDTQYF. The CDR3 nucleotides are TGCGCCAGCAGTGAGTCGAGGGGAAGCTTCTTTCCCGGGGATACGCAGTATTTT.

The CDR3 spells CASKRGALDHEQYF. Here the CDR3 DNA reads TGTGCCAGTAAAAGGGGGGCCTTGGACCACGAGCAGTACTTC. The gene calls are TRBV19 and TRBJ2-7; D may correspond to TRBD1 or TRBD2 (6 bases each). This CDR3 contains 14 residues. V was cut by 7 bases and J by 5 bases, with 18 bases left in between. The germline gives CDR1 LNHDA, CDR2 SQIVND (reference sequence).

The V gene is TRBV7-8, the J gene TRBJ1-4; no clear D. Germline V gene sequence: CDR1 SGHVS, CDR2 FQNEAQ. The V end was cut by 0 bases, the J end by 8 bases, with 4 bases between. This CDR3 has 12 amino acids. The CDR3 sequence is CASSLAAEKLFF. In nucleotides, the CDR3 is TGTGCCAGCAGCTTAGCGGCGGAAAAACTGTTTTTT. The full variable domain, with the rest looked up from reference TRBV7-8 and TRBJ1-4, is GAGVSQSPRYKVAKRGQDVALRCDPISGHVSLFWYQQALGQGPEFLTYFQNEAQLDKSGLPSDRFFAERPEGSVSTLKIQRTQQEDSAVYLCASSLAAEKLFFGSGTQLSVL.

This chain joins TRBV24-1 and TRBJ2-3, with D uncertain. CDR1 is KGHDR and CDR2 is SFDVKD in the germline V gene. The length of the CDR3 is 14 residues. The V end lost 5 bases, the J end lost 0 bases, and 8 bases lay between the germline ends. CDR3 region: CATSGSSSTDTQYF. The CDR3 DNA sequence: TGTGCCACCAGTGGTAGCTCTAGCACAGATACGCAGTATTTT.

The CDR3 DNA reads as TGTGCCAGCAGCCAAGATCCATCCGAAAAACTGTTTTTT. It specifies CASSQDPSEKLFF. The rearrangement uses TRBV4-2 and TRBJ1-4; unclear D gene. The V and J ends lost 0 bases and 8 bases respectively, with 7 bases between them. The V gene's germline CDR1 is LGHNA and CDR2 YNFKEQ. The CDR3 covers 13 residues.